The present T cell receptor beta chain was sequenced within a study of cytomegalovirus exposure and HLA in healthy donors. Study in general: Early released data had around 79 million unique TCRs, all coming from HLA-typed donors. Regarding the study as a whole: Researchers reportedly found TCR beta sequences accurately predicted most subjects' HLA-A and HLA-B alleles. Later analysis demonstrated an association between a missense DCLRE1C variant and TCR beta V- and J-gene trimming.

This clone was seen just once. Its antigen is unidentified. The PCR ran on 60 Vbeta and 13 Jbeta primers. Sequencing used immunoSEQ multiplex PCR; TCRdb keeps in-frame clones, though not all of them. This sample has roughly 150,000 clones, with roughly 85% found just once. The CDR3 length is 17 residues. J lost 5 bases, V lost 4 bases, and 10 bases had no gene match. Germline V gene sequence: CDR1 SEHNR, CDR2 FQNEAQ (reference sequence). What was sequenced was PBMCs. The sequence was collected from a male donor in good health and CMV-seronegative. The chain uses TRBV7-9 and TRBJ2-2; 10 nucleotides line up with TRBD1. The CDR3 nucleotides are TGTGCCAGCAGCTCCCCCGGGGGACAGGGGCCAACCGGGGAGCTGTTTTTT. Translating gives CASSSPGGQGPTGELFF.